The present T cell receptor (beta chain) was sequenced within a study of early T cells in non-severe SARS-CoV-2 infection. Unique molecular identifiers (one per individual cDNA molecule) were attached. Each CDR3 protein gets one entry after TCRdb re-called the 5' RACE reads with MiXCR. Among tens of thousands of distinct CDR3 sequences listed, more than 9% were seen once. CDR3 size: 12 residues. V was clipped by 4 bases and J by 5 bases, with 7 bases between them. Germline CDR1 reads MNHEY; CDR2 reads SVGEGT. This sequence joins TRBV6-2 or TRBV6-3 and TRBJ2-3; the D is unclear. The sequence was obtained from an adult who was a healthcare worker with PCR-confirmed SARS-CoV-2 infection or an uninfected control (not recorded which). The sequencing input was whole blood. For the CDR3, the DNA is TGTGCCAGCAGTTTGTCCCTAGATACGCAGTATTTT. Its translation: CASSLSLDTQYF.